This T cell receptor (beta chain) was sequenced in a study of PD-L1 blockade in urothelial cancer. In this sample, this clone turned up a few times. Profiling relied on immunoSEQ multiplex PCR, and the TCRdb table lists in-frame clones only, not all of them. The sample has tens of thousands of clones; around 83% are singletons. Time point in this sample: peripheral blood 6 weeks after treatment start. V lost 0 bases to trimming and J lost 4 bases, with 12 bases between them. Germline CDR1 reads GTSNPN; CDR2 reads SVGIG (reference sequence). This CDR3 has 14 amino acids. This clonotype was sampled from an older man with urothelial cancer. The chain uses TRBV30 and TRBJ2-5; a weak D match, TRBD2 (5 bases). The material was PBMCs, obtained around atezolizumab (anti-PD-L1) treatment. The chain's CDR3 is CAWSVRRGGETQYF. The DNA of the CDR3 is TGTGCCTGGAGTGTACGGCGTGGAGGAGAGACCCAGTACTTC.